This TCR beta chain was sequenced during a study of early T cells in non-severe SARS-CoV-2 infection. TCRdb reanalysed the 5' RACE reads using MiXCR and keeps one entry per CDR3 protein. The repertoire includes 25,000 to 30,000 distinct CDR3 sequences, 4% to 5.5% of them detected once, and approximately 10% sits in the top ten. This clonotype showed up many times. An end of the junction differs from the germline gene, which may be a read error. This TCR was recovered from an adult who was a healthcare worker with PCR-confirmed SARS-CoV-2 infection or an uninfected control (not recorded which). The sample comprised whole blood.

This CDR3 reads CASTVEAANTGELFF. CDR3 DNA: TGTGCCAGCACCGTAGAAGCCGCGAACACCGGGGAGCTGTTTTTT. The chain employs TRBV9 and TRBJ2-2; no firm D call. The CDR3 is 15 residues long. Germline CDR1 is SGDLS and CDR2 is YYNGEE.